This TCR beta chain was observed in a study of cytomegalovirus exposure and HLA in healthy donors. The study's findings and limits: Researchers catalogued approximately 170 TCR beta chains as cytomegalovirus-associated. Reportedly, diagnosis of cytomegalovirus status by the classifier showed high specificity and sensitivity. Whilst most TCR sequences proved rare, a subset of public TCRs occurred across many donors.

A note on this clone: Its antigen is not identified.

Sequencing was performed with immunoSEQ multiplex PCR; in TCRdb, only in-frame clones are kept and a portion is missing. The table lists some 60,000 clones, approximately 96% of them singletons. Per the germline V gene, CDR1 is WSHSY and CDR2 is SAAADI. The CDR3 totals 18 residues. Trimming removed 7 bases at V and 0 bases at J, with 19 bases between. Sequencing was performed on PBMCs. V and J are TRBV10-2 and TRBJ2-6; D may be TRBD2 (6 bases). The sequence was collected from a man aged 18 to 29 in good health and CMV-seronegative. The CDR3 sequence: CASTGRAEGSSGANVLTF. DNA for the CDR3: TGCGCCAGCACCGGAAGGGCGGAGGGGAGCTCTGGGGCCAACGTCCTGACTTTC.